The 32 T cell receptor beta chains below all came from one sample that was sequenced in a study of cytomegalovirus exposure and HLA in healthy donors. Method: immunoSEQ multiplex PCR; TCRdb's copy keeps in-frame clones and lacks some. The sample contains roughly 120,000 clones, roughly 89% of which appear only once. The specimen sequenced was PBMCs. These receptors came from a man aged 25-45 years in good health and CMV-seronegative.

This clone was counted a few times. V usage is TRBV28 and J usage is TRBJ1-6, with 7 bases matching TRBD1. The J segment lost 9 bases and the V segment lost 3 bases, leaving 8 bases of the junction unmatched. The germline V gene encodes CDR1 MDHEN and CDR2 SYDVKM. This CDR3 spans 15 amino acids. The CDR3 loop reads CASSFRGLGVSPLHF. The CDR3 region has the DNA TGTGCCAGCAGTTTTAGGGGGCTCGGGGTTTCACCCCTCCACTTT.

The chain employs TRBV7-5 and TRBJ2-5; the D call in the table, TRBD1, was not verified against the DNA. TRBV7-5 is marked as a pseudogene. CDR3 length: 13 residues. This CDR3 is CVRSFRSQETQYF. For the CDR3, the DNA is TGTGTCAGAAGCTTCCGCAGCCAAGAGACCCAGTACTTC.

CDR3 protein: CASSARDRGETQYF. CDR3 nucleotide sequence: TGTGCCAGCAGTGCTAGGGACAGGGGGGAGACCCAGTACTTC. The chain carries TRBV2 and TRBJ2-5, with TRBD1 matching over 11 bases. The CDR3 totals 14 residues. Germline CDR1 reads SNHLY; CDR2 reads FYNNEI. The V gene end was trimmed by 4 bases and the J gene end by 5 bases; junction bases not matched to a gene: 3. The full variable domain, in which reference TRBV2 and TRBJ2-5 provide the parts outside the CDR3, is EPEVTQTPSHQVTQMGQEVILRCVPISNHLYFYWYRQILGQKVEFLVSFYNNEISEKSEIFDDQFSVERPDGSNFTLKIRSTKLEDSAMYFCASSARDRGETQYFGPGTRLLVL.

CDR3 sequence reads: CASSLAGRGPSYEQYF. CDR3 coding DNA: TGTGCCAGCAGCCTGGCGGGGCGGGGGCCCTCCTACGAGCAGTACTTC. The V and J genes are TRBV27 and TRBJ2-7; weak D call: TRBD2 (7 bases). V shed 6 bases and J shed 0 bases, with 18 bases lying between them. CDR1 and CDR2 (germline): MNHEY, SMNVEV (reference sequence). CDR3 length: 16 residues.

The chain links TRBV7-9 to TRBJ2-7; 8 nucleotides line up with TRBD1. From germline, CDR1 is SEHNR and CDR2 FQNEAQ (reference sequence). There are 15 residues in the CDR3. V dropped 5 bases and J dropped 0; count of bases not matched to a gene: 6. The CDR3 loop reads CASSDDRGLSYEQYF. The DNA for the CDR3 is TGTGCCAGCAGCGACGACAGGGGACTCTCCTACGAGCAGTACTTC. Together with reference TRBV7-9 and TRBJ2-7, the CDR3 gives the full variable domain: DTGVSQNPRHKITKRGQNVTFRCDPISEHNRLYWYRQTLGQGPEFLTYFQNEAQLEKSRLLSDRFSAERPKGSFSTLEIQRTEQGDSAMYLCASSDDRGLSYEQYFGPGTRLTVT.

This chain joins TRBV9 and TRBJ1-1, with D unclear. The CDR3 totals 15 residues. Trimming removed 0 bases from V and 0 bases from J, with 9 bases in between. Germline V gene lookup returns CDR1 SGDLS and CDR2 YYNGEE. The CDR3 DNA is TGTGCCAGCAGCGTAGGTGGAGTGATGAACACTGAAGCTTTCTTT. It codes for CASSVGGVMNTEAFF.

This clone was seen only once. The rearrangement uses TRBV7-2 and TRBJ2-1, with 16 positions matching TRBD2. The CDR3 is 18 amino acids. Germline V gene sequence: CDR1 SGHTA, CDR2 FQGNSA. V lost 5 bases and J lost 2; bases outside the gene matches: 6. CDR3 amino acids: CASSPEGLAGGAYNEQFF. CDR3 DNA: TGTGCCAGCAGCCCCGAGGGACTAGCGGGGGGGGCCTACAATGAGCAGTTCTTC.

The chain employs TRBV28 and TRBJ2-3; 7 positions match TRBD2. The CDR3 is made up of 12 amino acids. The trim removed 5 bases at V and 8 bases at J, leaving 4 bases unmatched. Looked up from germline, CDR1 is MDHEN and CDR2 is SYDVKM. The CDR3 protein is CASSTASGTQYF. In nucleotides, the CDR3 is TGTGCCAGCAGTACTGCTAGCGGTACGCAGTATTTT.

The chain couples TRBV4-1 to TRBJ2-2, with D perhaps TRBD1 (6 bases). V shed 1 base and J shed 7 bases, with 16 bases lying between them. The CDR3 spans 16 residues. Germline V gene sequence: CDR1 MGHRA, CDR2 YSYEKL. CDR3 DNA sequence: TGCGCCAGCAGCCAAGTTACTCGGACAGCTGGCGGGGAGCTGTTTTTT. Translating it yields CASSQVTRTAGGELFF.

The genes are TRBV6-6 and TRBJ1-4, with 9 bases that match TRBD1. V was pared by 2 bases and J by 8 bases, with 6 bases of the junction left unmatched. Germline V gene data show CDR1 as MNHNY and CDR2 as SVGAGI (reference sequence). The CDR3 extends over 15 amino acids. CDR3 amino acids: CASSYRDRVKEKLFF. The CDR3 coding sequence is TGTGCCAGCAGTTACCGGGACAGGGTGAAGGAAAAACTGTTTTTT.

The table lists this clone with a count of one. The chain recombines TRBV6-5 with TRBJ1-2; a weak D match, TRBD1 (5 bases). The CDR3 sequence is 14 residues long. Looked up from germline, CDR1 is MNHEY and CDR2 is SVGAGI. V was pared by 8 bases and J by 4 bases, with 17 bases between. The CDR3 region is CASARTPDFYGYTF. CDR3 DNA: TGTGCCAGCGCCAGGACACCCGACTTCTATGGCTACACCTTC.

The rearrangement joins TRBV11-2 to TRBJ2-2, with D unclear. The CDR3 is 15 amino acids. V shed 4 bases and J shed 0 bases, with 9 bases lying between them. Germline V gene data show CDR1 as SGHAT and CDR2 as FQNNGV. CDR3 DNA sequence: TGTGCCAGCAGCTCCGAAGAGACGAACACCGGGGAGCTGTTTTTT. Protein sequence: CASSSEETNTGELFF.

This clone was counted once. The V gene is TRBV19, the J gene TRBJ2-7, with 8 bases identical to TRBD2. Germline V lookup: CDR1 LNHDA, CDR2 SQIVND (reference sequence). There are 15 residues in the CDR3. Unmatched junction bases numbered 6, after V lost 3 bases and J lost 2 bases. The chain's CDR3 is CASSISGTRTYEQYF. The DNA for the CDR3 is TGTGCCAGTAGTATCTCCGGGACTAGGACCTACGAGCAGTACTTC.

The J gene is TRBJ2-6, the V gene TRBV27; D perhaps matches TRBD1 (5 bases). This CDR3 region has 15 residues. Trimming shortened V by 7 bases and J by 2 bases, and 12 bases separated the two germline ends. Looked up from germline, CDR1 is MNHEY and CDR2 is SMNVEV (reference sequence). CDR3: CASKVQGAGANVLTF. In DNA form, the CDR3 reads TGTGCCAGCAAGGTACAAGGGGCTGGGGCCAACGTCCTGACTTTC.

The chain has TRBV6-5 and TRBJ2-5, with a possible D match to TRBD1 (6 bases). Trimming took off 1 base at V and 5 bases at J, with 11 bases between the two ends. Germline assignment: CDR1 MNHEY and CDR2 SVGAGI. The CDR3 runs 14 residues. This CDR3 is CASSYYRDSETQYF. As DNA, the CDR3 is TGTGCCAGCAGTTACTACAGGGATTCTGAGACCCAGTACTTC.

The gene calls are TRBV5-4 and TRBJ2-1; tentatively, D is TRBD1 (6 bases). The CDR3 runs to 16 residues. CDR1 is SGHNT, CDR2 YYREEE, per germline (reference sequence). Trimming took 4 bases from V and 4 from J, leaving 18 bases between them. CDR3 bases: TGTGCCAGCAGCCGACGCACAGGGAAAGATTACAATGAGCAGTTCTTC. It encodes CASSRRTGKDYNEQFF. The full variable domain, rest sourced from reference TRBV5-4 and TRBJ2-1, is ETGVTQSPTHLIKTRGQQVTLRCSSQSGHNTVSWYQQALGQGPQFIFQYYREEENGRGNFPPRFSGLQFPNYSSELNVNALELDDSALYLCASSRRTGKDYNEQFFGPGTRLTVL.

The chain couples TRBV5-6 to TRBJ2-5; D not resolved. The CDR3 contains 13 residues. V lost 0 bases and J 1 base, leaving 4 bases between the germline ends. In germline, CDR1 is SGHDT, CDR2 YYEEEE. CDR3 nucleotide sequence: TGTGCCAGCAGCTTGGACACCCAAGAGACCCAGTACTTC. It yields the protein CASSLDTQETQYF.

The genes are TRBV2 and TRBJ2-2; 7 bases fit TRBD1. V was clipped by 7 bases and J by 3 bases; unmatched bases: 8. Germline CDR1 reads SNHLY; CDR2 reads FYNNEI. CDR3 size: 15 residues. The CDR3: CASKVHQGDTGELFF. The CDR3 region has the DNA TGTGCCAGCAAGGTTCATCAGGGGGACACCGGGGAGCTGTTTTTT. The entire variable domain, with the rest obtained from reference TRBV2 and TRBJ2-2, is as follows: EPEVTQTPSHQVTQMGQEVILRCVPISNHLYFYWYRQILGQKVEFLVSFYNNEISEKSEIFDDQFSVERPDGSNFTLKIRSTKLEDSAMYFCASKVHQGDTGELFFGEGSRLTVL.

The J gene is TRBJ1-2, the V gene TRBV9; 7 bases are a match to TRBD1. CDR1 and CDR2 (germline): SGDLS, YYNGEE. This CDR3 is 15 amino acids long. J was trimmed by 3 bases and V by 4 bases; bases with no gene match: 9. The CDR3 protein is CASSLSDRNYYGYTF. In DNA form, the CDR3 reads TGTGCCAGCAGCCTCTCGGACAGGAATTACTATGGCTACACCTTC.

The chain recombines TRBV5-1 with TRBJ1-1; 8 bases agree with TRBD1. Trimming at V came to 4 bases and at J to 5 bases, leaving 10 bases not matched to a gene. Germline CDR1 SGHRS, CDR2 YFSETQ. There are 15 residues in the CDR3. CDR3 sequence (DNA): TGCGCCAGCAGCCTGATCTGGACAGGGCGGACTGAAGCTTTCTTT. This encodes CASSLIWTGRTEAFF.

This clone was counted once. CDR3 nucleotides: TGTGCCATCAGTGGGCAGGGGGCGACCGGCGAGCAGTACTTC. As protein: CAISGQGATGEQYF. The chain couples TRBV10-3 to TRBJ2-7, with 8 bases aligning to TRBD1. This CDR3 comprises 14 residues. CDR1 is ENHRY and CDR2 is SYGVKD in the germline V gene. J lost 6 bases, V lost 4 bases, and 8 bases had no gene match.

This chain connects TRBV7-2 to TRBJ2-3; TRBD2 matches at 13 bases. The CDR3 extends over 17 amino acids. Trimming took 5 bases from V and 6 from J; bases not matched to a gene: 11. Germline V gives CDR1 SGHTA, CDR2 FQGNSA. CDR3 sequence (DNA): TGTGCCAGCAGCCACCCGACCGGGACTAGCGGGGTGGATACGCAGTATTTT. It encodes CASSHPTGTSGVDTQYF.

V usage is TRBV10-3 and J usage is TRBJ2-5; D not resolved. The CDR3 totals 10 residues. The germline gives CDR1 ENHRY, CDR2 SYGVKD. V was clipped by 10 bases and J by 0 bases, with 3 bases between them. As DNA, the CDR3 is TGTGCCAAGCACCAAGAGACCCAGTACTTC. This sequence encodes CAKHQETQYF.

The chain combines TRBV4-3 with TRBJ2-3; possibly TRBD2 for D (6 bases). Germline V gene sequence: CDR1 LGHNA, CDR2 YSLEER. Trimming shortened V by 0 bases and J by 4 bases, and 20 bases separated the two germline ends. The CDR3 contains 18 residues. CDR3 residues: CASSQDRISRRRADTQYF. The DNA for the CDR3 is TGCGCCAGCAGCCAAGATCGGATCTCTAGAAGGAGGGCAGATACGCAGTATTTT.

This clone has a single count. The CDR3 loop reads CASSLGTGYGNTIYF. DNA of the CDR3: TGTGCCAGCAGCTTGGGCACAGGGTACGGAAACACCATATATTTT. The rearrangement joins TRBV5-6 to TRBJ1-3; a possible D gene is TRBD1 (6 bases). V was shortened by 0 bases and J by 4 bases, with 11 bases between the two germline ends. Germline CDR1 reads SGHDT; CDR2 reads YYEEEE. The CDR3 spans 15 residues. Full variable domain (missing parts from reference TRBV5-6 and TRBJ1-3): DAGVTQSPTHLIKTRGQQVTLRCSPKSGHDTVSWYQQALGQGPQFIFQYYEEEERQRGNFPDRFSGHQFPNYSSELNVNALLLGDSALYLCASSLGTGYGNTIYFGEGSWLTVV.

The chain employs TRBV19 and TRBJ1-1; 9 bases align to TRBD1. The ends lost 5 bases at V and 3 bases at J; junction bases unmatched: 13. This CDR3 has 17 amino acids. Per the germline V gene, CDR1 is LNHDA and CDR2 is SQIVND (reference sequence). Here the CDR3 DNA reads TGTGCCAGTAGTGGGAACAGGGGGCGGAATTATGACACTGAAGCTTTCTTT. Amino acid sequence: CASSGNRGRNYDTEAFF.

This chain uses TRBV5-4 with TRBJ2-7; 12 nucleotides match TRBD1. Trimming took 4 bases from V and 6 from J; bases not matched to a gene: 8. The CDR3 sequence is 15 residues long. Germline lookup yields CDR1 SGHNT and CDR2 YYREEE (reference sequence). The CDR3 reads CASSTGTGGTSEQYF. The CDR3 coding sequence is TGTGCCAGCAGCACCGGGACAGGGGGCACGAGCGAGCAGTACTTC.

The rearrangement joins TRBV4-2 to TRBJ2-3, with 9 bases identical to TRBD2. V was pared by 2 bases and J by 0 bases, with 3 bases of the junction left unmatched. The CDR3 is 16 amino acids. Germline V gives CDR1 LGHNA, CDR2 YNFKEQ. The CDR3 is CASSQPTSGSTDTQYF. In nucleotides, the CDR3 is TGTGCCAGCAGCCAACCAACTAGCGGGAGCACAGATACGCAGTATTTT.

On this clone itself: The sample has other DNA sequences that encode this CDR3 too. V usage is TRBV13 and J usage is TRBJ2-2; D remains unclear. This CDR3 is built from 12 residues. CDR1 is PRHDT and CDR2 is FYEKMQ in the germline V gene (reference sequence). The V end lost 5 bases, the J end lost 2 bases, and 3 bases lay between the germline ends. The CDR3 DNA follows: TGTGCCAGCAGCCTTAACACCGGGGAGCTGTTTTTT. Protein: CASSLNTGELFF.

The chain joins TRBV7-8 to TRBJ1-1; D unresolved. The CDR3 consists of 14 residues. Germline V lookup: CDR1 SGHVS, CDR2 FQNEAQ. V lost 4 bases and J lost 2, with 11 bases in between. The CDR3 protein is CASSSSRGNTEAFF. CDR3 nucleotides: TGTGCCAGCAGCTCTAGTCGGGGAAACACTGAAGCTTTCTTT.

This rearrangement joins TRBV5-1 to TRBJ1-2; 7 nucleotides align to TRBD1. Germline trimming cut 5 bases from V and 2 bases from J; bases unmatched to any gene: 6. The CDR3 spans 14 residues. CDR1 SGHRS and CDR2 YFSETQ come from the germline V gene. CDR3: CASSTRGFNYGYTF. The CDR3 nucleotides read TGCGCCAGCAGTACCAGGGGGTTCAACTATGGCTACACCTTC.

This chain joins TRBV27 and TRBJ2-2, with no clear D. V lost 2 bases and J 1 base, leaving 5 bases between the germline ends. This CDR3 is 14 amino acids long. CDR1 and CDR2 (germline): MNHEY, SMNVEV (reference sequence). CDR3 coding DNA: TGTGCCAGCAGTTTAGTCGGGAACACCGGGGAGCTGTTTTTT. Amino acid sequence: CASSLVGNTGELFF.